This passage covers 31 T cell receptor beta chains from one sample sequenced in a study of blood T cells in healthy people across ages. With a J-beta primer mix and a sample-barcoded 5' primer, a second PCR ran roughly 6 to 11 cycles. MiXCR, applied by TCRdb to the 5' RACE reads, yields one record per CDR3 protein. The sample consists of about 1.1 million distinct CDR3 sequences, 35% to 40% of them appearing once. The sequenced sample consisted of blood. The source of these receptors is a man younger than 30 in good health.

V usage is TRBV4-2 and J usage is TRBJ2-5; TRBD1 matches at 9 bases. The V gene end was trimmed by 1 base and the J gene end by 2 bases; junction bases not matched to a gene: 5. Germline CDR1 is LGHNA and CDR2 is YNFKEQ. The CDR3 covers 16 residues. As DNA, the CDR3 is TGTGCCAGCAGCCAAGTTTCGGGACAGGGACAAGAGACCCAGTACTTC. The encoded protein is CASSQVSGQGQETQYF.

The V gene is TRBV24-1, the J gene TRBJ2-3; 8 bases match TRBD1. From germline, CDR1 is KGHDR and CDR2 SFDVKD. The CDR3 runs to 16 residues. With V trimmed by 4 bases and J by 7 bases, 12 bases remained unmatched. The CDR3 loop reads CATSDPGQGRVNTQYF. CDR3 coding DNA: TGTGCCACCAGTGACCCTGGACAGGGTAGAGTAAATACGCAGTATTTT.

The V gene is TRBV9, the J gene TRBJ2-1; TRBD2 matches at 9 bases. The CDR3 has 15 residues. In germline, CDR1 is SGDLS, CDR2 YYNGEE. J was trimmed by 5 bases and V by 7 bases; bases with no gene match: 10. The CDR3 nucleotides read TGTGCCAGCGGCCAACGGGTAGCGGGGGACAATGAGCAGTTCTTC. Residues: CASGQRVAGDNEQFF.

This clonotype showed up many times. V is TRBV12-3 or TRBV12-4 and J is TRBJ2-5; D not resolved. The CDR3 has 11 amino acids. V was pared by 6 bases and J by 5 bases, with 7 bases between. The CDR3 reads CASSPLETQYF. CDR3 in DNA: TGTGCCAGCAGCCCCCTCGAGACCCAGTACTTC.

This clonotype was seen ten or more times. The rearrangement uses TRBV9 and TRBJ2-1; D perhaps matches TRBD2 (6 bases). The CDR3 is 16 amino acids. Trimming removed 0 bases from V and 8 bases from J, with 18 bases in between. Germline V gives CDR1 SGDLS, CDR2 YYNGEE. The CDR3 here is CASSVGGGIDRYEQFF. CDR3 nucleotide sequence: TGTGCCAGCAGCGTAGGTGGGGGGATCGATCGGTATGAGCAGTTCTTC.

This clonotype was recorded only once. The V call is TRBV6-1, the J call TRBJ1-1; D is unresolved. There are 15 residues in the CDR3. V dropped 5 bases and J dropped 5 bases, with 18 bases sitting between them. Germline CDR1 is MNHNS and CDR2 is SASEGT. This CDR3 is CASSPQGPGNTEAFF. CDR3 DNA: TGTGCCAGCAGTCCCCAAGGGCCGGGGAATACTGAAGCTTTCTTT.

This chain connects TRBV27 to TRBJ1-1; a possible D gene is TRBD1 (6 bases). Deletions cut 5 bases from V and 4 bases from J, with 17 bases between. The CDR3 sequence is 15 residues long. Looked up from germline, CDR1 is MNHEY and CDR2 is SMNVEV (reference sequence). The CDR3 DNA is TGTGCCAGCAGTATAAACAGGGCTCACTCCACTGAAGCTTTCTTT. Translation gives CASSINRAHSTEAFF.

The chain has TRBV7-2 and TRBJ1-2, with D perhaps TRBD1 (5 bases). CDR1 is SGHTA and CDR2 is FQGNSA in the germline V gene. V lost 0 bases, J lost 8 bases, and 13 bases lay in between. The CDR3 has 14 amino acids. CDR3 region: CASSLARGSGGYTF. CDR3 coding DNA: TGTGCCAGCAGCTTAGCGCGGGGGTCTGGGGGCTACACCTTC.

As regards this clonotype: The germline gene is not matched at one end of the junction; a read error may be the cause. The chain is built from TRBV4-2 and TRBJ1-2, with a tentative D call TRBD1 (6 bases). Per germline, CDR1 LGHNA and CDR2 YNFKEQ. The CDR3 spans 14 residues. The CDR3 here is CASSQGAVDYDYTF. The DNA for the CDR3 is TGTGCCAGCAGCCAGGGGGCAGTAGACTATGACTACACCTTC.

The chain employs TRBV11-2 and TRBJ2-4, with a weak D call TRBD1 (6 bases). The DNA end favors TRBJ2-1, so the J call may be wrong. The germline CDR1 and CDR2 sequences are SGHAT and FQNNGV. The CDR3 contains 15 residues. CDR3 amino acids: CASRTWGLAKNIQFF. As DNA, the CDR3 is TGTGCCAGCAGAACCTGGGGGCTGGCCAAAAACATTCAGTTCTTC.

The genes are TRBV6-2 or TRBV6-3 and TRBJ2-7; D call uncertain. This CDR3 is 13 amino acids long. The ends were cut back, 7 bases at V and 0 bases at J, with 10 bases in the middle. The germline V gene encodes CDR1 MNHEY and CDR2 SVGEGT. This chain's CDR3 is CASTPEDSYEQYF. In DNA, the CDR3 is TGTGCCAGCACCCCCGAAGACTCCTACGAGCAGTACTTC.

Remarks on this clonotype: One end of the junction varies from germline; a read error may be responsible. This rearrangement joins TRBV6-6 to TRBJ1-6, with D uncertain. Per germline, CDR1 MNHNY and CDR2 SVGAGI (reference sequence). The CDR3 totals 15 residues. The CDR3 sequence is CASSYGDRKNSPLHF. The CDR3 nucleotides are TGTGCCAGCAGTTACGGTGACCGGAAAAATTCACCTCTCCACTTT.

Turning to this clonotype: An end of the junction differs from the germline gene, which may be a read error. The chain joins TRBV7-3 to TRBJ2-3; 8 bases agree with TRBD2. CDR1 and CDR2 from the germline V gene are SGHTA and FQGTGA. The CDR3 runs to 17 residues. The CDR3 DNA follows: TGTACCAGCATCAATATCCCGGGACTAGTAGCGACAGATACGCAGTATTTT. Translated: CTSINIPGLVATDTQYF.

In its sample, this clonotype was seen a few times. J is TRBJ1-5 and V is TRBV7-6; D gene unclear. The CDR3 extends over 17 amino acids. V was shortened by 0 bases and J by 2 bases, with 14 bases between the two germline ends. Germline values: CDR1 SGHVS, CDR2 FNYEAQ. The CDR3 protein is CASSLAPMEGRNQPQHF. DNA for the CDR3: TGTGCCAGCAGCTTAGCTCCGATGGAGGGCCGCAATCAGCCCCAGCATTTT.

The chain combines TRBV10-3 with TRBJ2-3; TRBD2 matches at 15 bases. CDR3 size: 17 residues. V lost 0 bases to trimming and J lost 5 bases; unmatched junction nucleotides: 3. Germline V gene data show CDR1 as ENHRY and CDR2 as SYGVKD. CDR3: CAISESGLAGGEDTQYF. The CDR3 nucleotides are TGTGCCATCAGTGAGTCGGGACTAGCGGGGGGAGAAGATACGCAGTATTTT.

V usage is TRBV25-1 and J usage is TRBJ2-4; perhaps TRBD1 as D (5 bases). The J call may be in error: the DNA end matches TRBJ2-7 better. Germline CDR1 is MGHDK and CDR2 is SYGVNS. The CDR3 runs to 13 residues. The CDR3 region is CASKAGSPYEQYF. CDR3 sequence (DNA): TGTGCCAGCAAGGCAGGGTCACCTTACGAGCAGTACTTC.

The V call is TRBV6-2 or TRBV6-3, the J call TRBJ2-3, with D perhaps given as TRBD1 or TRBD2 (6 bases each). Germline CDR1 reads MNHEY; CDR2 reads SVGEGT. The length of the CDR3 is 16 residues. Trimming took off 6 bases at V and 3 bases at J, with 19 bases between the two ends. CDR3 protein: CASSAPWGAGTDTQYF. DNA of the CDR3: TGTGCCAGCAGCGCGCCCTGGGGGGCGGGAACAGATACGCAGTATTTT.

This clonotype has a single count. The chain uses TRBV7-9 and TRBJ2-3; 10 nucleotides line up with TRBD1. The V gene end was trimmed by 4 bases and the J gene end by 6 bases; junction bases not matched to a gene: 1. This CDR3 comprises 13 residues. Germline V gives CDR1 SEHNR, CDR2 FQNEAQ (reference sequence). The CDR3 spells CASSWTGGDTQYF. The CDR3 nucleotides are TGTGCCAGCAGCTGGACAGGGGGTGATACGCAGTATTTT.

The chain recombines TRBV24-1 with TRBJ2-3; 8 bases match TRBD2. With 4 bases clipped from V and 6 bases from J, the junction kept 14 bases outside the gene matches. This CDR3 has 17 amino acids. Looked up from germline, CDR1 is KGHDR and CDR2 is SFDVKD. CDR3 protein: CATSDRGLGGNADTQYF. The CDR3 DNA follows: TGTGCCACCAGTGACCGGGGACTAGGTGGGAATGCGGATACGCAGTATTTT.

V gene TRBV11-2 combines with J gene TRBJ1-4, with TRBD1 matching 8 bases. The CDR3 length is 16 residues. The trim removed 5 bases at V and 3 bases at J, leaving 8 bases unmatched. Germline CDR1 SGHAT, CDR2 FQNNGV. The CDR3 sequence: CASSLRQGNANEKLFF. CDR3 DNA sequence: TGTGCCAGCAGCCTCAGACAGGGGAACGCTAATGAAAAACTGTTTTTT.

V usage is TRBV5-1 and J usage is TRBJ2-3; TRBD2 agrees at 11 bases. The J segment lost 7 bases and the V segment lost 4 bases, leaving 8 bases of the junction unmatched. The CDR3 spans 15 residues. Looked up from germline, CDR1 is SGHRS and CDR2 is YFSETQ. The CDR3 loop reads CASSMTSGVRNTQYF. As DNA, the CDR3 is TGCGCCAGCAGCATGACTAGCGGGGTAAGGAATACGCAGTATTTT. Full variable domain (outside the CDR3, taken from reference TRBV5-1 and TRBJ2-3): KAGVTQTPRYLIKTRGQQVTLSCSPISGHRSVSWYQQTPGQGLQFLFEYFSETQRNKGNFPGRFSGRQFSNSRSEMNVSTLELGDSALYLCASSMTSGVRNTQYFGPGTRLTVL.

The gene calls are TRBV27 and TRBJ2-4; D not resolved. Gene TRBJ2-7 matches the end of the DNA better, so the J call may be wrong. Germline CDR1 MNHEY, CDR2 SMNVEV (reference sequence). CDR3 size: 13 residues. The CDR3 here is CASPPSPSCEQYF. The DNA of the CDR3 is TGTGCCAGCCCCCCTTCGCCGAGCTGCGAGCAGTACTTC.

This clonotype was detected a few times. V gene TRBV3-1 combines with J gene TRBJ1-6; D not certain. Trimming left V 4 bases short and J 6 bases short, with 22 bases between. The CDR3 loop spans 18 amino acids. CDR1 is LGHDT and CDR2 is YNNKEL in the germline V gene (reference sequence). This CDR3 is CASSPIGMGRMGNSPLHF. In DNA, the CDR3 is TGTGCCAGCAGCCCTATAGGAATGGGGAGAATGGGTAATTCACCCCTCCACTTT. The full variable domain, completed using reference TRBV3-1 and TRBJ1-6, is DTAVSQTPKYLVTQMGNDKSIKCEQNLGHDTMYWYKQDSKKFLKIMFSYNNKELIINETVPNRFSPKSPDKAHLNLHINSLELGDSAVYFCASSPIGMGRMGNSPLHFGNGTRLTVT.

The chain links TRBV9 to TRBJ1-2; D is undetermined. The germline gives CDR1 SGDLS, CDR2 YYNGEE. The CDR3 extends over 12 amino acids. Trimming took 2 bases from V and 8 from J, leaving 10 bases between them. The CDR3 DNA reads TGTGCCAGCAGCGTTCCCCGTGGGGGCTACACCTTC. Protein product: CASSVPRGGYTF.

V usage is TRBV7-3 and J usage is TRBJ2-1, with D tentatively TRBD2 (5 bases). Per germline, CDR1 SGHTA and CDR2 FQGTGA. The CDR3 runs to 20 residues. V was trimmed by 2 bases and J by 4 bases, leaving 27 bases between them. CDR3 loop: CASSLSGVFDRATLYNEQFF. CDR3 nucleotide sequence: TGTGCCAGCAGCTTATCCGGGGTGTTTGATAGAGCCACCTTATACAATGAGCAGTTCTTC. The whole variable domain, filled in from reference TRBV7-3 and TRBJ2-1, reads GAGVSQTPSNKVTEKGKYVELRCDPISGHTALYWYRQSLGQGPEFLIYFQGTGAADDSGLPNDRFFAVRPEGSVSTLKIQRTERGDSAVYLCASSLSGVFDRATLYNEQFFGPGTRLTVL.

This clonotype was found a few times. The chain couples TRBV3-1 to TRBJ2-3; unclear D gene. CDR3 length: 13 amino acids. Deletions cut 4 bases from V and 0 bases from J, with 5 bases between. Germline assignment: CDR1 LGHDT and CDR2 YNNKEL (reference sequence). The CDR3 DNA reads TGTGCCAGCAGCCGCATGAGCACAGATACGCAGTATTTT. Its translation is CASSRMSTDTQYF.

The chain links TRBV20-1 to TRBJ1-6, with TRBD1 matching 9 bases. The germline V gene has CDR1 DFQATT and CDR2 SNEGSKA (reference sequence). After removal of 0 bases from V and 0 bases from J, the junction contained 12 bases not matched to a gene. The CDR3 loop spans 20 amino acids. CDR3 sequence (DNA): TGCAGTGCTAGAGAGAAACCGGGACAGGGTCCCAGCTCCTATAATTCACCCCTCCACTTT. It yields the protein CSAREKPGQGPSSYNSPLHF.

V is TRBV29-1 and J is TRBJ2-3, with a possible D match to TRBD2 (6 bases). The CDR3 has 11 amino acids. Germline V gene lookup returns CDR1 SQVTM and CDR2 ANQGSEA. V gave up 5 bases and J gave up 8 bases, with 11 bases separating them. The DNA for the CDR3 is TGCAGCGTTTCCCAGGGAGGTACGCAGTATTTT. As protein: CSVSQGGTQYF.

This clonotype showed up just a few times. The rearrangement links TRBV2 to TRBJ2-4; TRBD1 aligns across 8 bases. This CDR3 is 14 amino acids long. Germline loops: CDR1 SNHLY, CDR2 FYNNEI. V shed 3 bases, J shed 15 bases, and the junction held 13 bases outside the gene matches. CDR3 bases: TGTGCCAGCAGTGAGCGGACAGGGCCTCGCATCATGTACTTC. Protein sequence: CASSERTGPRIMYF.

The chain combines TRBV12-5 with TRBJ2-3; no firm D call. V was cut by 0 bases and J by 2 bases, with 12 bases left in between. Germline CDR1 is LGHNT and CDR2 is FRNRAP. CDR3 length: 16 residues. This chain's CDR3 is CASGLVQYSSTDTQYF. The CDR3 DNA is TGTGCTAGTGGTTTGGTACAGTACTCTTCCACAGATACGCAGTATTTT.

This clonotype was detected only a few times. The chain joins TRBV6-2 or TRBV6-3 to TRBJ2-3; no firm D call. V lost 2 bases to trimming and J lost 1 base, with 10 bases between them. The CDR3 is 15 amino acids. From germline, CDR1 is MNHEY and CDR2 SVGEGT. As DNA, the CDR3 is TGTGCCAGCAGTTACGGTCCGGTGGGCACAGATACGCAGTATTTT. This codes for CASSYGPVGTDTQYF.